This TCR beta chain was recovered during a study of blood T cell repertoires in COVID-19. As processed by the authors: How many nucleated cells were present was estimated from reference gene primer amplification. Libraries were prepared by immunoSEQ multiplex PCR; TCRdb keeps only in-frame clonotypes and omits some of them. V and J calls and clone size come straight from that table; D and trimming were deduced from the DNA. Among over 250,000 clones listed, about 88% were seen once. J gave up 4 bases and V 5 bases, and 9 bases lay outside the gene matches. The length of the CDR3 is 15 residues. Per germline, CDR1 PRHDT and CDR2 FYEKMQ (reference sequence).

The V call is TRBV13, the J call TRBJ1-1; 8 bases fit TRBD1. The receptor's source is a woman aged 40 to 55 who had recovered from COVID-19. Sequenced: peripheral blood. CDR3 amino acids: CASSLRQGAGTEAFF. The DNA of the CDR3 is TGTGCCAGCAGCCTTAGGCAGGGGGCAGGCACTGAAGCTTTCTTT.